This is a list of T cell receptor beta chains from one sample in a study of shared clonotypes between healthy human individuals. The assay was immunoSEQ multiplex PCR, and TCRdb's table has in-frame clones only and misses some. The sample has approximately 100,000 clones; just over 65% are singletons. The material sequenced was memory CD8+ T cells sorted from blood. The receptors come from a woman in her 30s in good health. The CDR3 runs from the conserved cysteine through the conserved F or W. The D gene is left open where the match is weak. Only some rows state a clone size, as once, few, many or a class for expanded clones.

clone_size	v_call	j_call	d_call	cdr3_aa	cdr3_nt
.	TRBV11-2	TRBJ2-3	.	CASTRARRGATDTQYF	TGTGCCAGCACCCGCGCCCGCAGGGGAGCCACAGATACGCAGTATTTT
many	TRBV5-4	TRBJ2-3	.	CATGRSTDTQYF	TGTGCCACCGGACGTTCTACAGATACGCAGTATTTT
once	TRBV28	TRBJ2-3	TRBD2	CASSSRLAGRTDTQYF	TGTGCCAGCAGTTCCAGACTAGCGGGCCGCACAGATACGCAGTATTTT
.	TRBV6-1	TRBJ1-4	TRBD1	CASSEGDRGSEKLFF	TGTGCCAGCAGTGAAGGGGACAGGGGGAGTGAAAAACTGTTTTTT
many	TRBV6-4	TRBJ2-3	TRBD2	CASSPGLEADTQYF	TGTGCCAGCAGTCCGGGACTAGAGGCAGATACGCAGTATTTT
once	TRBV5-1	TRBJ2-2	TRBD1	CASSLIGTGGPSTGELFF	TGCGCCAGCAGCCTGATCGGGACAGGGGGCCCGAGCACCGGGGAGCTGTTTTTT
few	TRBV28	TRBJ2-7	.	CATLDSGFYEQYF	TGTGCCACTCTGGACAGCGGGTTCTACGAGCAGTACTTC
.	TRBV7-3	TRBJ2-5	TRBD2	CASSPGLAGGETQYF	TGTGCCAGCAGCCCCGGACTAGCGGGAGGAGAGACCCAGTACTTC
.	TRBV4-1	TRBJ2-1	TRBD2	CASSHRALAGGDEQFF	TGCGCCAGCAGCCACAGAGCCCTTGCGGGAGGAGATGAGCAGTTCTTC
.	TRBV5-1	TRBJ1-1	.	CASSQTPKAEAFF	TGCGCCAGCAGCCAGACACCGAAGGCTGAAGCTTTCTTT
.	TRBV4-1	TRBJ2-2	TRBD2	CASSQVEAGGTGELFF	TGCGCCAGCAGCCAAGTTGAAGCGGGAGGAACCGGGGAGCTGTTTTTT
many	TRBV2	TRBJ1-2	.	CASRPRGLYGYTF	TGTGCCAGCAGGCCCCGCGGCCTATATGGCTACACCTTC
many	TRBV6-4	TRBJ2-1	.	CASSEDTYNEQFF	TGTGCCAGCAGTGAGGACACCTACAATGAGCAGTTCTTC